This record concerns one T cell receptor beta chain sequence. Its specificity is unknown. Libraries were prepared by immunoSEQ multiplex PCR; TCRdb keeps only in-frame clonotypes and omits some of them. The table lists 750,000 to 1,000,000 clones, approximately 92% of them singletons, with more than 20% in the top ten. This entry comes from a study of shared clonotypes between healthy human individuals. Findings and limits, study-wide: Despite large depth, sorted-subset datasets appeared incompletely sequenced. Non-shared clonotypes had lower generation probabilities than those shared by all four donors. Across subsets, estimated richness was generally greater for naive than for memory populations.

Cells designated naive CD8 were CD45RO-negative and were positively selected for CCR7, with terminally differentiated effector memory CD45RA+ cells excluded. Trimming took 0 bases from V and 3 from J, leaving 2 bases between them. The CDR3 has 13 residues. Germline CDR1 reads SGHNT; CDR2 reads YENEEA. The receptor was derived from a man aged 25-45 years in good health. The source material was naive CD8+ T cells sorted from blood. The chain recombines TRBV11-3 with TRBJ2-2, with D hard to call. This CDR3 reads CASSLEDTGELFF. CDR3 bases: TGTGCCAGCAGCTTAGAGGACACCGGGGAGCTGTTTTTT.